These T cell receptor beta chains were read from a single sample in a study of shared clonotypes between healthy human individuals. Repertoires were generated with immunoSEQ multiplex PCR, while TCRdb's copy carries only in-frame clones and drops some. Found here are about 980,000 clones, over 75% of them singletons; the top ten hold over 1.3%. Sequences were obtained from memory CD4+ T cells sorted from blood. The receptors derive from a young man in good health. The CDR3 runs from the conserved cysteine through the conserved F or W. Fields, in order: D gene, J gene, clone size, V gene, CDR3 protein, CDR3 DNA. D genes are given only for firm matches. A row's size may be missing; if present it is once, few, many or a size class.

d_gene: NA
j_gene: TRBJ1-6
abundance: NA
v_gene: TRBV6-5
CDR3aa: CASSYLAGDYNSPLHF
CDR3nt: TGTGCCAGCAGTTACCTAGCAGGCGATTATAATTCACCCCTCCACTTT

d_gene: NA
j_gene: TRBJ2-2
abundance: many
v_gene: TRBV7-2
CDR3aa: CASSLAGQNGELFF
CDR3nt: TGTGCCAGCAGCTTAGCGGGCCAGAACGGGGAGCTGTTTTTT

d_gene: NA
j_gene: TRBJ1-5
abundance: NA
v_gene: TRBV19
CDR3aa: CASSISGYAGGQPQHF
CDR3nt: TGTGCCAGTAGTATCTCGGGATATGCGGGAGGTCAGCCCCAGCATTTT

d_gene: NA
j_gene: TRBJ2-1
abundance: few
v_gene: TRBV4-3
CDR3aa: CASSQDLARYNEQFF
CDR3nt: TGCGCCAGCAGCCAAGATTTGGCCCGCTACAATGAGCAGTTCTTC

d_gene: NA
j_gene: TRBJ2-7
abundance: NA
v_gene: TRBV6-5
CDR3aa: CASSRLGSSSYEQYF
CDR3nt: TGTGCCAGCAGCCGACTAGGGAGTAGCTCCTACGAGCAGTACTTC

d_gene: NA
j_gene: TRBJ1-2
abundance: NA
v_gene: TRBV2
CDR3aa: CASSDDGNYGYTF
CDR3nt: TGTGCCAGCAGTGACGACGGTAACTATGGCTACACCTTC

d_gene: NA
j_gene: TRBJ2-7
abundance: few
v_gene: TRBV6-5
CDR3aa: CASRRGAGEQYF
CDR3nt: TGTGCCAGCAGAAGGGGGGCGGGCGAGCAGTACTTC

d_gene: NA
j_gene: TRBJ1-5
abundance: NA
v_gene: TRBV18
CDR3aa: CASSPLASNQPQHF
CDR3nt: TGTGCCAGCTCACCACTCGCTAGCAATCAGCCCCAGCATTTT

d_gene: TRBD2
j_gene: TRBJ2-5
abundance: once
v_gene: TRBV4-2
CDR3aa: CASSQEGSGGARETQYF
CDR3nt: TGTGCCAGCAGCCAAGAAGGTAGCGGGGGGGCCCGGGAGACCCAGTACTTC

d_gene: NA
j_gene: TRBJ2-7
abundance: NA
v_gene: TRBV2
CDR3aa: CASSTKYEQYF
CDR3nt: TGTGCCAGCAGCACAAAATACGAGCAGTACTTC

d_gene: NA
j_gene: TRBJ2-5
abundance: NA
v_gene: TRBV6-5
CDR3aa: CASSYVGASGETQYF
CDR3nt: TGTGCCAGCAGTTACGTCGGGGCGAGCGGCGAGACCCAGTACTTC

d_gene: NA
j_gene: TRBJ1-5
abundance: NA
v_gene: TRBV6-5
CDR3aa: CASSYSREQPQHF
CDR3nt: TGTGCCAGCAGTTATTCTAGGGAGCAGCCCCAGCATTTT

d_gene: NA
j_gene: TRBJ2-7
abundance: once
v_gene: TRBV7-6
CDR3aa: CASSRLSQGYEQYF
CDR3nt: TGTGCCAGCAGCCGACTGAGTCAGGGCTACGAGCAGTACTTC

d_gene: TRBD2
j_gene: TRBJ2-5
abundance: NA
v_gene: TRBV30
CDR3aa: CAWNTGGIRETQYF
CDR3nt: TGTGCCTGGAACACGGGAGGGATCCGGGAGACCCAGTACTTC

d_gene: NA
j_gene: TRBJ2-1
abundance: NA
v_gene: TRBV27
CDR3aa: CATRPLSSYNEQFF
CDR3nt: TGTGCCACCCGCCCCCTAAGCTCCTACAATGAGCAGTTCTTC

d_gene: NA
j_gene: TRBJ2-3
abundance: NA
v_gene: TRBV6-5
CDR3aa: CASSRGRKTTDTQYF
CDR3nt: TGTGCCAGCAGCCGGGGACGGAAGACCACAGATACGCAGTATTTT

d_gene: NA
j_gene: TRBJ2-2
abundance: few
v_gene: TRBV11-3
CDR3aa: CASSFNTGELFF
CDR3nt: TGTGCCAGCAGCTTTAACACCGGGGAGCTGTTTTTT

d_gene: NA
j_gene: TRBJ2-1
abundance: NA
v_gene: TRBV5-4
CDR3aa: CASSLGQPRNYNEQFF
CDR3nt: TGTGCCAGCAGCTTAGGACAGCCAAGGAACTACAATGAGCAGTTCTTC

d_gene: NA
j_gene: TRBJ2-2
abundance: NA
v_gene: TRBV5-6
CDR3aa: CASTFNLGGELFF
CDR3nt: TGTGCCAGCACCTTCAACTTAGGCGGGGAGCTGTTTTTT

d_gene: NA
j_gene: TRBJ1-4
abundance: NA
v_gene: TRBV7-2
CDR3aa: CASSLDRRGREKLFF
CDR3nt: TGTGCCAGCAGCTTAGATCGGAGGGGGAGGGAAAAACTGTTTTTT

d_gene: NA
j_gene: TRBJ2-2
abundance: few
v_gene: TRBV7-2
CDR3aa: CASSSTGTGELFF
CDR3nt: TGTGCCAGCAGCTCCACAGGGACCGGGGAGCTGTTTTTT

d_gene: NA
j_gene: TRBJ2-2
abundance: few
v_gene: TRBV10-3
CDR3aa: CAIQGNTGELFF
CDR3nt: TGTGCCATTCAGGGGAACACCGGGGAGCTGTTTTTT

d_gene: NA
j_gene: TRBJ2-7
abundance: NA
v_gene: TRBV6-1
CDR3aa: CATTGGQAGTYEQYF
CDR3nt: TGTGCCACCACGGGGGGACAGGCCGGCACCTACGAGCAGTACTTC

d_gene: TRBD2
j_gene: TRBJ2-3
abundance: NA
v_gene: TRBV5-1
CDR3aa: CASSPTSGRGTDTQYF
CDR3nt: TGCGCCAGCAGCCCAACTAGCGGGAGGGGCACAGATACGCAGTATTTT

d_gene: TRBD2
j_gene: TRBJ2-5
abundance: NA
v_gene: TRBV4-1
CDR3aa: CASSQVGSGINQETQYF
CDR3nt: TGCGCCAGCAGCCAAGTTGGCAGCGGGATAAACCAAGAGACCCAGTACTTC

d_gene: TRBD1
j_gene: TRBJ1-6
abundance: NA
v_gene: TRBV19
CDR3aa: CASTTGGSNSPLHF
CDR3nt: TGTGCCAGTACCACAGGGGGCTCTAATTCACCCCTCCACTTT

d_gene: NA
j_gene: TRBJ1-6
abundance: NA
v_gene: TRBV2
CDR3aa: CASMGGSYNSPLHF
CDR3nt: TGTGCCAGCATGGGCGGATCCTATAATTCACCCCTCCACTTT

d_gene: NA
j_gene: TRBJ1-3
abundance: many
v_gene: TRBV28
CDR3aa: CASTIPGNTIYF
CDR3nt: TGTGCCAGCACCATTCCTGGAAACACCATATATTTT

d_gene: NA
j_gene: TRBJ2-2
abundance: NA
v_gene: TRBV6-6
CDR3aa: CASTRGGGTGELFF
CDR3nt: TGTGCCAGCACTCGGGGAGGGGGCACCGGGGAGCTGTTTTTT

d_gene: NA
j_gene: TRBJ1-5
abundance: NA
v_gene: TRBV2
CDR3aa: CASSVTQTSAYHF
CDR3nt: TGTGCCAGCTCAGTGACCCAGACTTCGGCGTACCATTTT

d_gene: NA
j_gene: TRBJ1-1
abundance: NA
v_gene: TRBV5-6
CDR3aa: CASSFTLDRTNTEAFF
CDR3nt: TGTGCCAGCAGTTTTACGTTAGACAGGACAAACACTGAAGCTTTCTTT

d_gene: TRBD1
j_gene: TRBJ2-3
abundance: NA
v_gene: TRBV7-2
CDR3aa: CASRVTGEDTQYF
CDR3nt: TGTGCCAGCAGGGTGACAGGGGAAGATACGCAGTATTTT

d_gene: NA
j_gene: TRBJ1-1
abundance: NA
v_gene: TRBV4-1
CDR3aa: CASSQVPTASNTEAFF
CDR3nt: TGCGCCAGCAGCCAAGTACCTACAGCTTCAAACACTGAAGCTTTCTTT

d_gene: NA
j_gene: TRBJ1-3
abundance: NA
v_gene: TRBV7-2
CDR3aa: CASSLVHGPNTIYF
CDR3nt: TGTGCCAGCAGCTTAGTTCACGGACCAAACACCATATATTTT

d_gene: NA
j_gene: TRBJ1-5
abundance: NA
v_gene: TRBV28
CDR3aa: CASSLSAVYSNQPQHF
CDR3nt: TGTGCCAGCAGTTTATCGGCAGTCTATAGCAATCAGCCCCAGCATTTT

d_gene: NA
j_gene: TRBJ2-5
abundance: NA
v_gene: TRBV19
CDR3aa: CASSIGRRETQYF
CDR3nt: TGTGCCAGTAGTATCGGCCGACGCGAGACCCAGTACTTC

d_gene: NA
j_gene: TRBJ2-7
abundance: NA
v_gene: TRBV10-3
CDR3aa: CAIRTASSYEQYF
CDR3nt: TGTGCCATCCGGACAGCAAGCTCCTACGAGCAGTACTTC

d_gene: TRBD2
j_gene: TRBJ2-3
abundance: NA
v_gene: TRBV5-4
CDR3aa: CASSLALAGGFADTQYF
CDR3nt: TGTGCCAGCAGCTTGGCACTAGCGGGAGGATTCGCAGATACGCAGTATTTT

d_gene: TRBD1
j_gene: TRBJ1-2
abundance: NA
v_gene: TRBV18
CDR3aa: CASSPTPTGGEGYTF
CDR3nt: TGTGCCAGCTCACCAACCCCGACAGGGGGTGAGGGCTACACCTTC

d_gene: NA
j_gene: TRBJ2-1
abundance: few
v_gene: TRBV5-1
CDR3aa: CASSLEQGRSYNEQFF
CDR3nt: TGCGCCAGCAGCTTGGAACAGGGACGCTCCTACAATGAGCAGTTCTTC

d_gene: TRBD1
j_gene: TRBJ2-3
abundance: NA
v_gene: TRBV5-1
CDR3aa: CASRSGQTTDTQYF
CDR3nt: TGCGCCAGCAGATCGGGACAGACCACAGATACGCAGTATTTT

d_gene: NA
j_gene: TRBJ2-1
abundance: NA
v_gene: TRBV5-1
CDR3aa: CASSSTGVWDEQFF
CDR3nt: TGCGCCAGCAGCTCGACGGGAGTATGGGATGAGCAGTTCTTC

d_gene: NA
j_gene: TRBJ2-1
abundance: NA
v_gene: TRBV5-1
CDR3aa: CASSPPLYNEQFF
CDR3nt: TGCGCCAGCAGCCCCCCACTTTACAATGAGCAGTTCTTC

d_gene: TRBD1
j_gene: TRBJ1-4
abundance: NA
v_gene: TRBV5-1
CDR3aa: CASSSGQANYEKLFF
CDR3nt: TGCGCCAGCAGCTCGGGACAGGCGAACTATGAAAAACTGTTTTTT

d_gene: NA
j_gene: TRBJ1-3
abundance: few
v_gene: TRBV7-8
CDR3aa: CASSLALSGNTIYF
CDR3nt: TGTGCCAGCAGCTTAGCGTTGTCCGGAAACACCATATATTTT

d_gene: NA
j_gene: TRBJ1-1
abundance: few
v_gene: TRBV6-1
CDR3aa: CASSEGAGPANTEAFF
CDR3nt: TGTGCCAGCAGTGAAGGTGCCGGGCCAGCGAACACTGAAGCTTTCTTT

d_gene: NA
j_gene: TRBJ1-2
abundance: once
v_gene: TRBV6-5
CDR3aa: CASSLGGDYGYTF
CDR3nt: TGTGCCAGCAGCCTTGGGGGCGACTATGGCTACACCTTC

d_gene: NA
j_gene: TRBJ2-6
abundance: NA
v_gene: TRBV9
CDR3aa: CASSVNSGANVLTF
CDR3nt: TGTGCCAGCAGCGTCAACTCTGGGGCCAACGTCCTGACTTTC

d_gene: TRBD1
j_gene: TRBJ1-2
abundance: NA
v_gene: TRBV28
CDR3aa: CASSPGGYGYTF
CDR3nt: TGTGCCAGCAGTCCAGGGGGCTATGGCTACACCTTC

d_gene: TRBD2
j_gene: TRBJ2-1
abundance: NA
v_gene: TRBV5-1
CDR3aa: CASSLIGGGAGNEQFF
CDR3nt: TGCGCCAGCAGCTTGATAGGCGGGGGGGCCGGGAATGAGCAGTTCTTC

d_gene: TRBD1
j_gene: TRBJ2-7
abundance: NA
v_gene: TRBV5-6
CDR3aa: CASSSGDRAGEQYF
CDR3nt: TGTGCCAGCAGCTCGGGGGACAGGGCTGGCGAGCAGTACTTC

d_gene: NA
j_gene: TRBJ1-2
abundance: NA
v_gene: TRBV5-6
CDR3aa: CASSLATGSGGYTF
CDR3nt: TGTGCCAGCAGCTTGGCAACAGGGAGTGGTGGCTACACCTTC

d_gene: NA
j_gene: TRBJ1-6
abundance: few
v_gene: TRBV30
CDR3aa: CAWSVSGENSPLHF
CDR3nt: TGTGCCTGGAGTGTATCTGGGGAGAATTCACCCCTCCACTTT

d_gene: NA
j_gene: TRBJ1-2
abundance: few
v_gene: TRBV10-3
CDR3aa: CAISETGQASYGYTF
CDR3nt: TGTGCCATCAGTGAGACGGGGCAGGCTAGTTATGGCTACACCTTC

d_gene: TRBD2
j_gene: TRBJ2-1
abundance: many
v_gene: TRBV11-2
CDR3aa: CASSAHPTSGSGNEQFF
CDR3nt: TGTGCCAGCAGCGCCCACCCAACTAGCGGGAGCGGTAATGAGCAGTTCTTC